The T cell receptor beta chain described here comes from a study of lymphopenia after photon versus proton radiotherapy. General observations from the study: After lymphocyte nadir, photon-treated repertoires showed oligoclonal expansion, especially CD8+ Temra. Post-nadir TCR diversity decline inversely tracked overall survival among those who died. Photon-treated patients lost naive T cells and TCR diversity; proton-treated stayed stable.

As concerns this clone: Antigen specificity is unknown.

Assay: immunoSEQ multiplex PCR; the TCRdb copy retains only in-frame clones and omits some. The table lists tens of thousands of clones, less than 85% of them singletons. Trimming took 3 bases from V and 2 from J, leaving 14 bases between them. Germline V gene sequence: CDR1 LNHDA, CDR2 SQIVND (reference sequence). The CDR3 sequence is 15 residues long. This chain links TRBV19 with TRBJ2-7, with D unresolved. Sequences were derived from peripheral blood, sampled from a patient treated with proton-based radiotherapy. The TCR was taken from a man aged 60-69 years with pancreatic cancer. CDR3 sequence (DNA): TGTGCCAGTAGTATGGGTGTTGGCCTCGCCTACGAGCAGTACTTC. This sequence encodes CASSMGVGLAYEQYF.